These 8 T cell receptor beta chains were sequenced from one sample in a study of OX40 agonist ivuxolimab in advanced cancers. Libraries were constructed by the immunoSEQ multiplex PCR assay. What TCRdb holds here is the immuneACCESS table cut down to in-frame rearrangements. Part of the clones is not present; checked against another copy, under half of the missing clones reflect an unresolved V gene, and the others are unexplained. The sample has around 76,000 clones on record, about 79% of them singletons. The ten top clones hold about 1% of the sample. The sample consisted of CD4+ or CD8+ T cells sorted from blood, taken in a trial of the OX40 agonist ivuxolimab. The receptors stem from an adult with an advanced solid tumor such as melanoma, head and neck, liver or kidney cancer.

This clone has just a few counts. The rearrangement uses TRBV6-1 and TRBJ2-2, with 9 bases matching TRBD2. This CDR3 has 15 residues. With 4 bases clipped from V and 4 bases from J, the junction kept 4 bases outside the gene matches. CDR1 and CDR2 (germline): MNHNS, SASEGT. The chain's CDR3 is CASSGSLAGTGELFF. CDR3 DNA: TGTGCCAGCAGTGGGTCACTAGCGGGCACCGGGGAGCTGTTTTTT.

This sequence joins TRBV9 and TRBJ1-3; perhaps TRBD1 as D (5 bases). The CDR3 loop spans 17 amino acids. Looked up from germline, CDR1 is SGDLS and CDR2 is YYNGEE. V gave up 0 bases and J gave up 0 bases, with 13 bases separating them. The CDR3 is CASSVVGIGASGNTIYF. The DNA for the CDR3 is TGTGCCAGCAGCGTAGTAGGGATCGGGGCCTCTGGAAACACCATATATTTT.

The chain uses TRBV2 and TRBJ1-2; possible D gene TRBD1, 5 bases. The CDR3 loop spans 15 amino acids. The germline V gene has CDR1 SNHLY and CDR2 FYNNEI. The germline V and J ends were trimmed by 5 bases and 2 bases, with 15 bases remaining between them. Here the CDR3 DNA reads TGTGCCAGCAGTCCCCAGAGGGGAGGCAACTATGGCTACACCTTC. This gives the protein CASSPQRGGNYGYTF.

In DNA, the CDR3 is TGTGCCAGCAGCAGCCCGGACAGGGCTATCAATGAGCAGTTCTTC. Protein: CASSSPDRAINEQFF. The gene calls are TRBV27 and TRBJ2-1; the match to TRBD1 covers 8 bases. The CDR3 loop spans 15 amino acids. V trimming: 6 bases; J trimming: 6 bases; junction bases outside the gene matches: 10. CDR1 is MNHEY, CDR2 SMNVEV, per germline (reference sequence).

The chain recombines TRBV5-1 with TRBJ2-1; D may match TRBD1 or TRBD2 (5 bases each). Looked up from germline, CDR1 is SGHRS and CDR2 is YFSETQ. Trimming pared 0 bases from V and 6 bases from J, leaving 16 bases between. This CDR3 has 16 amino acids. Written as DNA, the CDR3 is TGCGCCAGCAGCTTGGTTCGACAACTAGGGGTCAATGAGCAGTTCTTC. Translated, it gives CASSLVRQLGVNEQFF. The full variable domain, its missing parts supplied by reference TRBV5-1 and TRBJ2-1, is KAGVTQTPRYLIKTRGQQVTLSCSPISGHRSVSWYQQTPGQGLQFLFEYFSETQRNKGNFPGRFSGRQFSNSRSEMNVSTLELGDSALYLCASSLVRQLGVNEQFFGPGTRLTVL.

This chain joins TRBV6-5 and TRBJ1-1; D is unresolved. Trimming left V 0 bases short and J 1 base short, with 9 bases between. This CDR3 has 15 residues. Germline values: CDR1 MNHEY, CDR2 SVGAGI. Here the CDR3 DNA reads TGTGCCAGCAGTTACTCGCAGAGAGAGAACACTGAAGCTTTCTTT. It encodes CASSYSQRENTEAFF.

The chain links TRBV11-2 to TRBJ1-1; the match to TRBD1 covers 10 bases. CDR3 length: 15 amino acids. Germline V lookup: CDR1 SGHAT, CDR2 FQNNGV. The V and J ends lost 5 bases and 5 bases, in that order; junction bases with no gene match: 8. CDR3 amino acids: CASSADRGQWTEAFF. CDR3 bases: TGTGCCAGCAGCGCTGACAGGGGGCAGTGGACTGAAGCTTTCTTT.

The gene calls are TRBV6-6 and TRBJ1-4; 8 bases map to TRBD1. The V gene end was trimmed by 2 bases and the J gene end by 7 bases; junction bases not matched to a gene: 6. Germline loops: CDR1 MNHNY, CDR2 SVGAGI (reference sequence). This CDR3 contains 15 residues. The DNA for the CDR3 is TGTGCCAGCAGTTACCCGACAGGGGAGGTTGAAAAACTGTTTTTT. This codes for CASSYPTGEVEKLFF.